These 26 T cell receptor beta chains came from one sample sequenced in a study of blood T cell repertoires in COVID-19. Sequenced by immunoSEQ multiplex PCR; TCRdb stores in-frame clones only, minus some. In the table there are about 190,000 clones, roughly nine tenths of which are singletons. The sequenced material came from peripheral blood. Source of these receptors: a man under 40 with acute or convalescent COVID-19.

J is TRBJ2-3 and V is TRBV5-4; D is possibly TRBD1 (6 bases). This CDR3 is built from 12 residues. The ends were cut back, 0 bases at V and 7 bases at J, with 6 bases in the middle. The germline V gene encodes CDR1 SGHNT and CDR2 YYREEE (reference sequence). This chain's CDR3 is CASSLGDNTQYF. Written as DNA, the CDR3 is TGTGCCAGCAGCTTGGGGGACAATACGCAGTATTTT.

V usage is TRBV5-1 and J usage is TRBJ2-2, with 7 nucleotides matching TRBD2. Per germline, CDR1 SGHRS and CDR2 YFSETQ. The CDR3 covers 16 residues. V trimming: 0 bases; J trimming: 2 bases; junction bases outside the gene matches: 4. CDR3 coding DNA: TGCGCCAGCAGCTTGGAGCCGGGACTAAACACCGGGGAGCTGTTTTTT. This gives the protein CASSLEPGLNTGELFF.

The CDR3 region is CASGLPGQGSGTEAFF. CDR3 in DNA: TGTGCCAGTGGATTACCGGGACAGGGGAGCGGCACTGAAGCTTTCTTT. The chain links TRBV19 to TRBJ1-1, with TRBD1 matching over 10 bases. The CDR3 runs to 16 residues. CDR1 LNHDA and CDR2 SQIVND come from the germline V gene (reference sequence). V shed 8 bases, J shed 4 bases, and the junction held 13 bases outside the gene matches.

V usage is TRBV6-5 and J usage is TRBJ1-1, with no clear D. Trimming removed 2 bases from V and 5 bases from J, with 9 bases in between. The CDR3 is made up of 13 amino acids. Germline loops: CDR1 MNHEY, CDR2 SVGAGI. The CDR3 sequence: CASSYAGGTEAFF. CDR3 DNA sequence: TGTGCCAGCAGTTACGCGGGCGGGACTGAAGCTTTCTTT.

The chain uses TRBV3-1 (or the pseudogene TRBV3-2) and TRBJ2-7; no clear D. This CDR3 has 14 amino acids. Germline assignment: CDR1 LGHDT and CDR2 YNNKEL (reference sequence). The V and J ends lost 1 base and 9 bases respectively, with 16 bases between them. As DNA, the CDR3 is TGTGCCAGCAGCCAAGTAATCCTGGAGAATGCGCAGTACTTC. It is translated as CASSQVILENAQYF.

This clone appeared a single time. V gene TRBV3-1 (or the pseudogene TRBV3-2) combines with J gene TRBJ2-2; tentatively, D is TRBD2 (6 bases). Germline V gene lookup returns CDR1 LGHDT and CDR2 YNNKEL (reference sequence). V lost 1 base and J 2 bases, leaving 23 bases between the germline ends. The CDR3 is 20 residues long. CDR3 sequence (DNA): TGTGCCAGCAGCCAAGCCTTTCGAGGGAGGCCATCCCAAAACACCGGGGAGCTGTTTTTT. This codes for CASSQAFRGRPSQNTGELFF.

This chain uses TRBV6-5 with TRBJ2-3; D is undetermined. V shed 10 bases and J shed 1 base, with 15 bases lying between them. Germline loops: CDR1 MNHEY, CDR2 SVGAGI. This CDR3 contains 14 residues. This CDR3 is CATKTFSGTDTQYF. The DNA for the CDR3 is TGTGCCACCAAGACATTTTCCGGCACAGATACGCAGTATTTT.

The chain joins TRBV5-1 to TRBJ1-1, with D unclear. V dropped 6 bases and J dropped 2 bases, with 14 bases sitting between them. There are 14 residues in the CDR3. CDR1 and CDR2 (germline): SGHRS, YFSETQ. DNA for the CDR3: TGCGCCAGCACCACGGCGGCCAGTAACACTGAAGCTTTCTTT. It encodes CASTTAASNTEAFF.

The chain employs TRBV19 and TRBJ2-3, with 10 bases aligning to TRBD1. V dropped 3 bases and J dropped 6; count of bases not matched to a gene: 6. The CDR3 extends over 15 amino acids. The germline gives CDR1 LNHDA, CDR2 SQIVND (reference sequence). In nucleotides, the CDR3 is TGTGCCAGTAGTATCGGGACAGGGGTTGGTGATACGCAGTATTTT. Protein sequence: CASSIGTGVGDTQYF.

The chain recombines TRBV6-5 with TRBJ1-2; the D is unclear. CDR3 length equals 14 residues. CDR1 and CDR2 (germline): MNHEY, SVGAGI. Trimming stripped 7 bases from V and 5 bases from J, with 17 bases between. The CDR3: CASIMDGLLYGYTF. The DNA of the CDR3 is TGTGCCAGCATTATGGACGGACTTCTGTATGGCTACACCTTC.

The chain recombines TRBV10-3 with TRBJ2-3, with 9 bases identical to TRBD2. The CDR3 sequence is 15 residues long. Losses at the gene ends were 6 bases for V and 7 bases for J; bases not matched to a gene: 11. Germline lookup yields CDR1 ENHRY and CDR2 SYGVKD. The CDR3, as DNA: TGTGCCATCAGGGGAGCGGCGGGAGGGCCGCATACGCAGTATTTT. Protein product: CAIRGAAGGPHTQYF.

V gene TRBV27 combines with J gene TRBJ2-7, with a possible D match to TRBD1 (5 bases). This CDR3 spans 14 amino acids. Trimming removed 0 bases at V and 3 bases at J, with 9 bases between. Looked up from germline, CDR1 is MNHEY and CDR2 is SMNVEV (reference sequence). The chain's CDR3 is CASSLSGEYYEQYF. The CDR3, as DNA: TGTGCCAGCAGTTTATCAGGGGAATACTACGAGCAGTACTTC.

Concerning this clone itself: The conserved final phenylalanine or tryptophan is absent from the CDR3, which likely points to a read error. It is unclear where the CDR3 begins or ends on the DNA, so no DNA is shown, and the CDR3 is as TCRdb lists it. The chain's CDR3 is CASSLRGAKGSHH. The V gene is TRBV28, the J gene TRBJ2-3; the table calls TRBD2, which could not be checked here. The CDR3 region is 13 residues in length, termini included. Germline V gives CDR1 MDHEN, CDR2 SYDVKM.

This clone was recorded once. The CDR3: CATSGKGAGGANTGELFF. The DNA for the CDR3 is TGTGCCACCAGTGGGAAAGGGGCAGGGGGCGCGAACACCGGGGAGCTGTTTTTT. The rearrangement joins TRBV24-1 to TRBJ2-2; 8 bases fit TRBD1. V shed 5 bases and J 0 bases; nucleotides not matched to a gene: 10. Germline V CDR1 and CDR2: KGHDR, SFDVKD. The CDR3 covers 18 residues.

The gene calls are TRBV6-5 and TRBJ1-2, with 8 bases aligning to TRBD1. Germline V gives CDR1 MNHEY, CDR2 SVGAGI. V lost 8 bases, J lost 4 bases, and 9 bases stayed unmatched. The CDR3 is made up of 14 amino acids. The DNA for the CDR3 is TGTGCCAGCTCGGTGGCCAGGGGGCTCTATGGCTACACCTTC. Translating it yields CASSVARGLYGYTF.

The chain combines TRBV4-1 with TRBJ2-7, with 10 bases matching TRBD2. The CDR3 covers 15 residues. V shed 1 base, J shed 2 bases, and the junction held 2 bases outside the gene matches. Germline V CDR1 and CDR2: MGHRA, YSYEKL. CDR3 sequence (DNA): TGCGCCAGCAGCCAAGGGACTAGCGGAACCTACGAGCAGTACTTC. Translation gives CASSQGTSGTYEQYF.

This chain links TRBV11-2 with TRBJ1-2; D gene unclear. This CDR3 comprises 12 residues. Germline assignment: CDR1 SGHAT and CDR2 FQNNGV. V was clipped by 7 bases and J by 4 bases, with 10 bases between them. CDR3 in amino acids: CASTSGPYGYTF. The CDR3 DNA is TGTGCCAGCACCTCGGGTCCCTATGGCTACACCTTC.

The V and J genes are TRBV30 and TRBJ1-6, with D maybe TRBD1 (5 bases). The V end lost 0 bases, the J end lost 4 bases, and 7 bases lay between the germline ends. The germline gives CDR1 GTSNPN, CDR2 SVGIG (reference sequence). This CDR3 spans 14 amino acids. CDR3 protein: CAWSVGGYNSPLHF. CDR3 sequence (DNA): TGTGCCTGGAGTGTTGGGGGGTATAATTCACCCCTCCACTTT.

This rearrangement joins TRBV5-1 to TRBJ1-4, with D tentatively TRBD1 (6 bases). V dropped 7 bases and J dropped 5 bases, with 12 bases sitting between them. Germline CDR1 and CDR2: SGHRS and YFSETQ. This CDR3 has 13 amino acids. Written as DNA, the CDR3 is TGCGCCAGCGGCAGGGGTGACAATGAAAAACTGTTTTTT. Translation gives CASGRGDNEKLFF.

This clone was seen only once. The CDR3 DNA reads as TGTGCCAGCAGCCAAGGGGGCGCGTTCTACGAGCAGTACTTC. Translation: CASSQGGAFYEQYF. V is TRBV28 and J is TRBJ2-7; 7 bases agree with TRBD1. V lost 6 bases and J lost 3; bases outside the gene matches: 8. In germline, CDR1 is MDHEN, CDR2 SYDVKM. The length of the CDR3 is 14 residues. The full variable domain, rest sourced from reference TRBV28 and TRBJ2-7, is DVKVTQSSRYLVKRTGEKVFLECVQDMDHENMFWYRQDPGLGLRLIYFSYDVKMKEKGDIPEGYSVSREKKERFSLILESASTNQTSMYLCASSQGGAFYEQYFGPGTRLTVT.

V gene TRBV20-1 combines with J gene TRBJ1-3, with a weak D call TRBD1 (5 bases). V dropped 3 bases and J dropped 0 bases, with 18 bases sitting between them. There are 17 residues in the CDR3. Germline loops: CDR1 DFQATT, CDR2 SNEGSKA (reference sequence). CDR3 sequence reads: CSASHNGGVSSGNTIYF. For the CDR3, the DNA is TGCAGTGCTAGTCACAATGGGGGGGTCAGCTCTGGAAACACCATATATTTT.

The chain recombines TRBV3-1 (or the pseudogene TRBV3-2) with TRBJ2-7; D remains unclear. The CDR3 is 14 residues long. Trimming stripped 1 base from V and 3 bases from J, with 10 bases between. CDR1 and CDR2 from the germline V gene are LGHDT and YNNKEL (reference sequence). This CDR3 is CASSQVSGRYEQYF. The CDR3 DNA sequence: TGTGCCAGCAGCCAAGTATCGGGTCGCTACGAGCAGTACTTC.

CDR3 residues: CASSLRPREGNTIYF. Here the CDR3 DNA reads TGTGCCAGCAGCCTGAGACCCCGGGAGGGAAACACCATATATTTT. The rearrangement joins TRBV2 to TRBJ1-3; D gene uncertain. Germline V gene lookup returns CDR1 SNHLY and CDR2 FYNNEI. CDR3 size: 15 residues. The ends were cut back, 6 bases at V and 4 bases at J, with 16 bases in the middle. The full variable domain, with the rest looked up from reference TRBV2 and TRBJ1-3, is EPEVTQTPSHQVTQMGQEVILRCVPISNHLYFYWYRQILGQKVEFLVSFYNNEISEKSEIFDDQFSVERPDGSNFTLKIRSTKLEDSAMYFCASSLRPREGNTIYFGEGSWLTVV.

This clone was counted between two and nine times. The chain combines TRBV3-1 (or the pseudogene TRBV3-2) with TRBJ2-5, with TRBD2 identical over 13 bases. Trimming cost V 0 bases and J 4 bases; bases outside gene matches: 5. Germline V CDR1 and CDR2: LGHDT, YNNKEL (reference sequence). The CDR3 length is 17 residues. CDR3 region: CASSQEALAGGRETQYF. As DNA, the CDR3 is TGTGCCAGCAGCCAAGAGGCACTAGCGGGAGGGCGAGAGACCCAGTACTTC.

V usage is TRBV3-1 (or the pseudogene TRBV3-2) and J usage is TRBJ2-5; the D gene is possibly TRBD1 (6 bases). CDR1 and CDR2 from the germline V gene are LGHDT and YNNKEL (reference sequence). V was pared by 2 bases and J by 0 bases, with 16 bases between. CDR3 length: 17 amino acids. For the CDR3, the DNA is TGTGCCAGCAGCCAACCTGGACAGACCCGGTACCAAGAGACCCAGTACTTC. As protein: CASSQPGQTRYQETQYF.

The chain recombines TRBV7-8 with TRBJ1-2, with D possibly matching TRBD1 (5 bases). The CDR3 extends over 15 amino acids. Per the germline V gene, CDR1 is SGHVS and CDR2 is FQNEAQ. The germline V and J ends were trimmed by 3 bases and 8 bases, with 19 bases remaining between them. CDR3 protein: CASSFLGQPLFGYTF. CDR3 bases: TGTGCCAGCAGCTTTTTAGGACAACCTCTATTCGGCTACACCTTC. Variable domain in full (rest from reference TRBV7-8 and TRBJ1-2): GAGVSQSPRYKVAKRGQDVALRCDPISGHVSLFWYQQALGQGPEFLTYFQNEAQLDKSGLPSDRFFAERPEGSVSTLKIQRTQQEDSAVYLCASSFLGQPLFGYTFGSGTRLTVV.